This TCR beta chain was obtained from a study of cytomegalovirus exposure and HLA in healthy donors. Broader study findings: Segments of the TCR beta V type were, in most cases, productive about 90% or about 30% of the time in an earlier analysis. A few CMV-associated chains were confirmed in vitro to be specific for CMV antigens. Approximately 17,000 TCR beta sequences were associated with HLA alleles at 0.05 false discovery rate in a later analysis.

Points on this clone: Its antigen is undetermined.

The CDR3 contains 14 residues. Germline CDR1 LNHDA, CDR2 SQIVND (reference sequence). Trimming pared 2 bases from V and 0 bases from J, leaving 7 bases between. The study ran its PCR with 60 Vbeta and 13 Jbeta primers. Sequenced by immunoSEQ multiplex PCR; TCRdb stores in-frame clones only, minus some. This sample yields 140,000 to 150,000 clones, of which 65% to 80% are seen a single time; approximately 13% belongs to the top ten. Sequencing was carried out using PBMCs. The TCR was taken from a man aged 35 to 55 in good health and CMV-seropositive. The V and J genes are TRBV19 and TRBJ1-1; the D is unclear. CDR3 in DNA: TGTGCCAGTAGTATAAGGAGGGTGAACACTGAAGCTTTCTTT. Its translation is CASSIRRVNTEAFF.